The following is a T cell receptor (beta chain) sequence with its context. The antigen remains unidentified. The treatment denotes: some 20 received Ad26.COV2.S at low or high dose, single or two shots; about five received placebo; per-sample allocation not given. Specimens were obtained on day 63 following the first vaccine or placebo injection. TCRdb's table, derived via immunoSEQ multiplex PCR, lists solely in-frame clones and lacks some. Among about 350,000 clones listed, about 88% were seen once. Trimming shortened V by 4 bases and J by 4 bases, and 10 bases separated the two germline ends. The CDR3 totals 13 residues. The germline gives CDR1 SGHDN, CDR2 FVKESK. The data stem from a study of Ad26.COV2.S vaccination and SARS-CoV-2 variants. Study-wide results and caveats: From the TCR breadth and depth analyses, total T cell responses may have been underestimated.

The sample here was peripheral blood, taken in a trial of Ad26.COV2.S vaccine versus placebo. The clonotype originates from a person between 18 and 59 years old who received the Ad26.COV2.S COVID-19 vaccine or a placebo. V gene TRBV14 combines with J gene TRBJ1-2; tentative D call: TRBD1 (6 bases). The CDR3 loop is CASSPGTLYGYTF. CDR3 DNA sequence: TGTGCCAGCAGCCCCGGGACACTCTATGGCTACACCTTC.